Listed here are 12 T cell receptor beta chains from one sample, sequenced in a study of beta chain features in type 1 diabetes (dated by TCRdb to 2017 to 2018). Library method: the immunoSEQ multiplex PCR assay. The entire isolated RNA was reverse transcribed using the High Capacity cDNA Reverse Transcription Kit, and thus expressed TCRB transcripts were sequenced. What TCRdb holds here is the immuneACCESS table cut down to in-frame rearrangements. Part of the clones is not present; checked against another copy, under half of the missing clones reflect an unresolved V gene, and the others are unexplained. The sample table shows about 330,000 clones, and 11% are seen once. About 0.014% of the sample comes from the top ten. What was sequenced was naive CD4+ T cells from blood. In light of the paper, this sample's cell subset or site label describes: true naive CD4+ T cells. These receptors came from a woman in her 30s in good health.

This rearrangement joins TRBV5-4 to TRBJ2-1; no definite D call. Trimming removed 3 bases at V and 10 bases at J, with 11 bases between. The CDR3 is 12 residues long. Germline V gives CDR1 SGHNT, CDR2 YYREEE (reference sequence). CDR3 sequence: CASSSPSREQFF. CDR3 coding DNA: TGTGCCAGCAGCTCACCCTCGAGGGAGCAGTTCTTC.

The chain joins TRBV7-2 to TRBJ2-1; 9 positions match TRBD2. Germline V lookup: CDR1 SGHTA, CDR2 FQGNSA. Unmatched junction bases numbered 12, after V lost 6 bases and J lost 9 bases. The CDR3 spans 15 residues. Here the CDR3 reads CASRQAGGLSGEQFF. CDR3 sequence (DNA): TGTGCCAGCAGACAAGCGGGAGGCCTCTCGGGTGAGCAGTTCTTC.

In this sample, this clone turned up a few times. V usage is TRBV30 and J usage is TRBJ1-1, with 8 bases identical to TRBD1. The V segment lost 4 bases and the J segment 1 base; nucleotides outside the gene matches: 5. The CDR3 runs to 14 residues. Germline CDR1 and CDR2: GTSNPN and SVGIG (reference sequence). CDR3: CAWTRGQGNTEAFF. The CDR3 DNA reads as TGTGCCTGGACGAGAGGACAGGGGAACACTGAAGCTTTCTTT.

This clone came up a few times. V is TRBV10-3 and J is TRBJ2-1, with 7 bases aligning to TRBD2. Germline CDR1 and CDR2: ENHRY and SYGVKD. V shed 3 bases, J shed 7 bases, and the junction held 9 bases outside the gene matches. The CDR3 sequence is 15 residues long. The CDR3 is CAISDKPGGSNEQFF. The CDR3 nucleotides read TGTGCCATCAGTGATAAGCCGGGAGGATCAAATGAGCAGTTCTTC.

The CDR3 DNA sequence: TGTGCCAGCAGCTCCGTCGGCTCCTACAATGAGCAGTTCTTC. Amino acids: CASSSVGSYNEQFF. The V call is TRBV7-2, the J call TRBJ2-1; no firm D call. This CDR3 has 14 amino acids. Germline CDR1 is SGHTA and CDR2 is FQGNSA. Between the trimmed V and J ends, which lost 4 bases and 0 bases, there was a span of 7 bases. The variable domain in full, with the rest retrieved from reference TRBV7-2 and TRBJ2-1, is GAGVSQSPSNKVTEKGKDVELRCDPISGHTALYWYRQSLGQGLEFLIYFQGNSAPDKSGLPSDRFSAERTGGSVSTLTIQRTQQEDSAVYLCASSSVGSYNEQFFGPGTRLTVL.

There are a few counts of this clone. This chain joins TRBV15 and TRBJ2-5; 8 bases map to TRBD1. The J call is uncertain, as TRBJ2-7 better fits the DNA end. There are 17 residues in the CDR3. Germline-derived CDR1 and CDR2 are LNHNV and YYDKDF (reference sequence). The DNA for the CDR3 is TGTGCCACCAGCAGAGATCTCCAAAGGACAGGGTTCGACGAGCAGTACTTC. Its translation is CATSRDLQRTGFDEQYF.

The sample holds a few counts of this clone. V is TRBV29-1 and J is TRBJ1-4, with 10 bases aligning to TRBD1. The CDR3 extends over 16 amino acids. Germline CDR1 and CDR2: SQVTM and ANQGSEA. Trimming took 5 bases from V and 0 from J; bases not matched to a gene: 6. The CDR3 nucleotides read TGCAGCGTTCGACAGGGGGCCATATCAACTAATGAAAAACTGTTTTTT. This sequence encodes CSVRQGAISTNEKLFF.

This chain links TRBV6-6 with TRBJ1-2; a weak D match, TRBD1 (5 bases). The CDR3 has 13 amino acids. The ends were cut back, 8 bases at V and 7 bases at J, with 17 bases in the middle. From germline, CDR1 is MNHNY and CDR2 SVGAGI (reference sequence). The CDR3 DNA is TGTGCCAGCGGGGGACCGGAGGGGTCTGGCTACACCTTC. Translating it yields CASGGPEGSGYTF.

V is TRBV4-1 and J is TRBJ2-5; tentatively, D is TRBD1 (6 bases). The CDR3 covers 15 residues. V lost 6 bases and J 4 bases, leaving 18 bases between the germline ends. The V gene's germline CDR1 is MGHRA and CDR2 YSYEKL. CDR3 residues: CASRGRGAGAETQYF. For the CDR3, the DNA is TGCGCCAGCAGGGGCCGAGGGGCAGGGGCAGAGACCCAGTACTTC.

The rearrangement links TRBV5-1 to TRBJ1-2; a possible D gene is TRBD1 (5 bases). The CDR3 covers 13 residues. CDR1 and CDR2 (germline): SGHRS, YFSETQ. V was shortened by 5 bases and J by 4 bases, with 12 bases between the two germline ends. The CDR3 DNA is TGCGCCAGCAGACAGGACGACGTCTATGGCTACACCTTC. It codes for CASRQDDVYGYTF.

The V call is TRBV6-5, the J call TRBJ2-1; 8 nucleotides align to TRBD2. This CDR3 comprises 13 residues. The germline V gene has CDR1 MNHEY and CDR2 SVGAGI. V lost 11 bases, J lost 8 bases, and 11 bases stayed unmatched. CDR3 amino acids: CASGGSLDYEQFF. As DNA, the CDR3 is TGTGCCTCGGGGGGGAGTCTCGACTATGAGCAGTTCTTC.

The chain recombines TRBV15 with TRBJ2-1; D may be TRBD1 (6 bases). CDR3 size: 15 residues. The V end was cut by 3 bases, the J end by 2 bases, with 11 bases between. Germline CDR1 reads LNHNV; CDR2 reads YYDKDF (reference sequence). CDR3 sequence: CATSRQTGTYNEQFF. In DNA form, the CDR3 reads TGTGCCACCAGCAGGCAGACAGGAACCTACAATGAGCAGTTCTTC.